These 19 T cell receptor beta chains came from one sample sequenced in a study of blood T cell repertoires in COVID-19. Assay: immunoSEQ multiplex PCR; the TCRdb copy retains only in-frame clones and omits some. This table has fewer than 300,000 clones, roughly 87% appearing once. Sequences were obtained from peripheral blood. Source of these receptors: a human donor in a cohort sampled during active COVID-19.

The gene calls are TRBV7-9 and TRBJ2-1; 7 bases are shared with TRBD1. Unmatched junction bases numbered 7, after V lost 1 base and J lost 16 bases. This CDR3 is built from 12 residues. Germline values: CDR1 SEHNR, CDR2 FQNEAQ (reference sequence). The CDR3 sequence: CASSLVSDRVFF. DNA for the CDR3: TGTGCCAGCAGCTTAGTTAGTGACAGGGTTTTCTTC.

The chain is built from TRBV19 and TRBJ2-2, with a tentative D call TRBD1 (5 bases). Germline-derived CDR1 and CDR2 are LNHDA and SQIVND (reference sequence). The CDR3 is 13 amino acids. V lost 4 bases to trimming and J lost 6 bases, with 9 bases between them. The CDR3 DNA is TGTGCCAGTAGTACTAGGGGTGCCGGGGAGCTGTTTTTT. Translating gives CASSTRGAGELFF. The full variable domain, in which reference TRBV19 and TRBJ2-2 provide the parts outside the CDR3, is DGGITQSPKYLFRKEGQNVTLSCEQNLNHDAMYWYRQDPGQGLRLIYYSQIVNDFQKGDIAEGYSVSREKKESFPLTVTSAQKNPTAFYLCASSTRGAGELFFGEGSRLTVL.

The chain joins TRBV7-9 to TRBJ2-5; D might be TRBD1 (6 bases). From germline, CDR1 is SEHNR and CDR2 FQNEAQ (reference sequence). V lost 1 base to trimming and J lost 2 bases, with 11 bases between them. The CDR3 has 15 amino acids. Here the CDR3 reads CASSLGLGGQETQYF. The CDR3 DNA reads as TGTGCCAGCAGCTTAGGGTTAGGGGGTCAAGAGACCCAGTACTTC.

The CDR3 nucleotides are TGCGCCAGCAGCCGATCAGGTGAGCCGGTGAACTATGGCTACACCTTC. It codes for CASSRSGEPVNYGYTF. This chain links TRBV4-1 with TRBJ1-2; D call uncertain. The CDR3 loop spans 16 amino acids. CDR1 MGHRA and CDR2 YSYEKL come from the germline V gene. V shed 4 bases and J shed 2 bases, with 17 bases lying between them.

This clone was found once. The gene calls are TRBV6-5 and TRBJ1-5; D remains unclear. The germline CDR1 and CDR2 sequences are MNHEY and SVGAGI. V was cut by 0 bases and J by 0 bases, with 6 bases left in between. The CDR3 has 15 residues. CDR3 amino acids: CASSYSTGSNQPQHF. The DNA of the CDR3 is TGTGCCAGCAGTTACTCGACGGGTAGCAATCAGCCCCAGCATTTT.

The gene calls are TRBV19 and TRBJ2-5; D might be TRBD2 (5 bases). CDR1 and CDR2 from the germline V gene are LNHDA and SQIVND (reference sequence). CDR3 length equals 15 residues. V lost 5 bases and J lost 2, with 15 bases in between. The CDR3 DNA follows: TGTGCCAGTAGTGGGCTGAGCGGAGGACAAGAGACCCAGTACTTC. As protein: CASSGLSGGQETQYF.

In nucleotides, the CDR3 is TGTGCCAGCAGCAGACAAGCCGCGGGAGGAGAGGGCAATCAGCCCCAGCATTTT. Its translation: CASSRQAAGGEGNQPQHF. The chain is built from TRBV27 and TRBJ1-5; D is ambiguous. The CDR3 length is 18 residues. Germline CDR1 reads MNHEY; CDR2 reads SMNVEV (reference sequence). V was clipped by 6 bases and J by 2 bases, with 23 bases between them.

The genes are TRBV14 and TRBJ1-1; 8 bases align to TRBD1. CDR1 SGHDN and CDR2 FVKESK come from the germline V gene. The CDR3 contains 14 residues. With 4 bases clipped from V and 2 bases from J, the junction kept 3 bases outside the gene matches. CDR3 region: CASSRTGQNTEAFF. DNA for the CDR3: TGTGCCAGCAGCCGGACAGGGCAAAACACTGAAGCTTTCTTT. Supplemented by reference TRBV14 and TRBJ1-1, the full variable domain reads EAGVTQFPSHSVIEKGQTVTLRCDPISGHDNLYWYRRVMGKEIKFLLHFVKESKQDESGMPNNRFLAERTGGTYSTLKVQPAELEDSGVYFCASSRTGQNTEAFFGQGTRLTVV.

CDR3 sequence: CASSPMVHEAFF. The CDR3, as DNA: TGTGCCAGCAGCCCTATGGTGCACGAAGCTTTCTTT. The chain recombines TRBV7-8 with TRBJ1-1, with D hard to call. V was shortened by 5 bases and J by 8 bases, with 12 bases between the two germline ends. Germline-derived CDR1 and CDR2 are SGHVS and FQNEAQ. This CDR3 has 12 residues.

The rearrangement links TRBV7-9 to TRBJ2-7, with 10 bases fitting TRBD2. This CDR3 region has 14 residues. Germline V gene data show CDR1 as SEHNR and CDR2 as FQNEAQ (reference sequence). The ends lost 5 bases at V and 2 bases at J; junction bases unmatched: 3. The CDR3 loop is CASSPSGGPYEQYF. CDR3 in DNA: TGTGCCAGCAGCCCTAGCGGGGGCCCCTACGAGCAGTACTTC.

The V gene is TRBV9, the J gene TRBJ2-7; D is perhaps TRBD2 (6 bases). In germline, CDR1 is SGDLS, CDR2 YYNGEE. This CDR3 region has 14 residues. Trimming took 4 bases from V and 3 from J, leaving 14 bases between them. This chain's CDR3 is CASSTSGTHYEQYF. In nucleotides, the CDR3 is TGTGCCAGCAGCACCTCCGGGACTCACTACGAGCAGTACTTC. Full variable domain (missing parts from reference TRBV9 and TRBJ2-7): DSGVTQTPKHLITATGQRVTLRCSPRSGDLSVYWYQQSLDQGLQFLIQYYNGEERAKGNILERFSAQQFPDLHSELNLSSLELGDSALYFCASSTSGTHYEQYFGPGTRLTVT.

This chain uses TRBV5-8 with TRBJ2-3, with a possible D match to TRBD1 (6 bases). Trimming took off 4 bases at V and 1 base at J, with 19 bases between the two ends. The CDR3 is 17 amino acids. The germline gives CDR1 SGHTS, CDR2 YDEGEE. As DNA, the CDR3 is TGTGCCAGCAGCGGAACCCAGGGGTACTACCGCACAGATACGCAGTATTTT. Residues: CASSGTQGYYRTDTQYF. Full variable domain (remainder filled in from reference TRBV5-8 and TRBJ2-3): EAGVTQSPTHLIKTRGQQATLRCSPISGHTSVYWYQQALGLGLQFLLWYDEGEERNRGNFPPRFSGRQFPNYSSELNVNALELEDSALYLCASSGTQGYYRTDTQYFGPGTRLTVL.

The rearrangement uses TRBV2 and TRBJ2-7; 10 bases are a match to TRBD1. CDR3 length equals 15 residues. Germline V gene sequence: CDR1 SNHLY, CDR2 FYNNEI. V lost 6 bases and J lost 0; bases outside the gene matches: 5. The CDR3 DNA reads TGTGCCAGCAGGGGGGACAGGGGCAGCTCCTACGAGCAGTACTTC. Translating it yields CASRGDRGSSYEQYF.

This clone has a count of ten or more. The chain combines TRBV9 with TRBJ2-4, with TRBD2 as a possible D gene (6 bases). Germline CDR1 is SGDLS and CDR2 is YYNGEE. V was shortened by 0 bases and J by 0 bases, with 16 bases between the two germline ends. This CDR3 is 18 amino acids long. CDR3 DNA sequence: TGTGCCAGCAGCGTAGCTACTGGGGGGAGCTTAGCCAAAAACATTCAGTACTTC. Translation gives CASSVATGGSLAKNIQYF.

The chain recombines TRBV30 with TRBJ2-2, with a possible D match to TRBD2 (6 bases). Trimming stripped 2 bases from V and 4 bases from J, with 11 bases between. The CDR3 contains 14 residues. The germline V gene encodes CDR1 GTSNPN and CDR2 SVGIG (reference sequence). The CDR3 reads CAWSLGTVTGELFF. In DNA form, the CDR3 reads TGTGCCTGGAGTCTCGGGACTGTCACCGGGGAGCTGTTTTTT.

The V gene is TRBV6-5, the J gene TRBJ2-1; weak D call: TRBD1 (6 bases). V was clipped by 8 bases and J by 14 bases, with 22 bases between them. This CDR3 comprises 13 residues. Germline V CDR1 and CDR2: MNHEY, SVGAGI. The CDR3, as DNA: TGTGCCAGCTCAACAGGGAATTGGAATCCCGAGTTCTTC. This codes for CASSTGNWNPEFF.

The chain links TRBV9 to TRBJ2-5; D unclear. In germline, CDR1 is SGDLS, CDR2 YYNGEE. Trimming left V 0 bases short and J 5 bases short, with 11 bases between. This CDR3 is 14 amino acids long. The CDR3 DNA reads TGTGCCAGCAGCGTAGGTTACCCTACGGAGACCCAGTACTTC. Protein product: CASSVGYPTETQYF.

CDR3 protein: CASKKGQGPLANYGYTF. CDR3 sequence (DNA): TGCGCCAGCAAAAAGGGACAGGGACCTTTAGCTAACTATGGCTACACCTTC. The rearrangement joins TRBV5-1 to TRBJ1-2, with TRBD1 matching 9 bases. Germline lookup yields CDR1 SGHRS and CDR2 YFSETQ. V trimming: 6 bases; J trimming: 0 bases; junction bases outside the gene matches: 12. There are 17 residues in the CDR3.

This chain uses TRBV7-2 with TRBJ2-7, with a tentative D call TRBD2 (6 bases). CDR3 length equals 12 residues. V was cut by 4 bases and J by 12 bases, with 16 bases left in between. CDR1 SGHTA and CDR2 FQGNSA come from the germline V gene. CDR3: CASSSPGLIVYF. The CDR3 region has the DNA TGTGCCAGCAGCTCCCCGGGACTTATCGTGTACTTC.